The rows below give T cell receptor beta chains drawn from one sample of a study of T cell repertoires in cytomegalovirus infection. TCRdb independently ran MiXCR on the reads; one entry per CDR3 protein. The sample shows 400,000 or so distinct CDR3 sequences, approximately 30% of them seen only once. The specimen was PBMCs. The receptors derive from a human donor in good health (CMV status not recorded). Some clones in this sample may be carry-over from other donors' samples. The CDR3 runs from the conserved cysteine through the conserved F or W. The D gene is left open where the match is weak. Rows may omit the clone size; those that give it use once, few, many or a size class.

TGTGCCAGCAGCTTTGTGTTTAGCGCACAGCATACGCAGTATTTT | CASSFVFSAQHTQYF | TRBJ2-3 | NA | TRBV11-2 | NA
TGCAGTGCCAAGGACTTCAATCAGCCCCAGCATTTT | CSAKDFNQPQHF | TRBJ1-5 | NA | TRBV20-1 | many
TGTGCCTGCAGCCTCTGGGACGCAGGTCTTAACACTGAAGCTTTCTTT | CACSLWDAGLNTEAFF | TRBJ1-1 | NA | TRBV12-3/TRBV12-4 | NA
TGTGCCATCAGGAAGTTCCAGGGAGAGGACGAGCAGTACTTC | CAIRKFQGEDEQYF | TRBJ2-7 | NA | TRBV10-3 | NA
TGTGCCAGCAGCTGGGTAACCGGGGAGCTGTTTTTT | CASSWVTGELFF | TRBJ2-2 | NA | TRBV7-9 | once
TGTGCCAGCAGTTACAAGATCAGCTCCTACGAGCAGTACTTC | CASSYKISSYEQYF | TRBJ2-7 | NA | TRBV6-2/TRBV6-3 | few
TGTGCCAGCAGCACCGCGGGTACCGGCAATTCACCCCTCCACTTT | CASSTAGTGNSPLHF | TRBJ1-6 | NA | TRBV12-3/TRBV12-4 | many
TGTGCCAGCAGCTTAACTGGGACAGCTCCTAACTATGGCTACACCTTC | CASSLTGTAPNYGYTF | TRBJ1-2 | TRBD1 | TRBV7-3 | NA
TGTGCCAGTAGTATAAGACGGACTAGCGGGGGCCAAGAGACCCAGTACTTC | CASSIRRTSGGQETQYF | TRBJ2-5 | TRBD2 | TRBV19 | few
TGTGCCAGCAGTTTAGACCCAGCGGGGGGGCTTAATGAGCAGTTCTTC | CASSLDPAGGLNEQFF | TRBJ2-1 | TRBD2 | TRBV28 | many
TGTGCCAGCTCACCAGGGCGGAGGAACACCGGGGAGCTGTTTTTT | CASSPGRRNTGELFF | TRBJ2-2 | NA | TRBV18 | few
TGTGCCAGCTCACAGGGCCTCGATGGCTACACCTTC | CASSQGLDGYTF | TRBJ1-2 | NA | TRBV18 | NA
TGTGCCAGCAGCTTGTGGCGGGGAGAGGAGCAGTTATTC | CASSLWRGEEQLF | TRBJ2-1 | NA | TRBV5-6 | NA
TGTGCCAGCAGCTTCGCCGACAGGGGTTCCTACGAGCAGTACTTC | CASSFADRGSYEQYF | TRBJ2-7 | TRBD1 | TRBV7-2 | many
TGCAGTGCCAACGACAGGGGGCGACAACCCTATGGCTACACCTTC | CSANDRGRQPYGYTF | TRBJ1-2 | TRBD1 | TRBV20-1 | few
TGCAGTGCTAGCCCGAACCCTCCCGAAGGAAACACCATATATTTT | CSASPNPPEGNTIYF | TRBJ1-3 | NA | TRBV20-1 | NA
TGTGCCCGAATCCTAGCGGGGGAACCGTCCTACGAGCAGTACTTC | CARILAGEPSYEQYF | TRBJ2-7 | TRBD2 | TRBV2 | NA
TGTGCCAGTAGTATAGGCTTCCCCAAGCTAGCGGGGGCCGTCAATGAGCAGTTCTTC | CASSIGFPKLAGAVNEQFF | TRBJ2-1 | TRBD2 | TRBV19 | few
TGTGCCAGCAGCTTTAGCGGGGGGGCTGGGTTGAAAAAGAACATTCAGTACTTC | CASSFSGGAGLKKNIQYF | TRBJ2-4 | TRBD2 | TRBV7-2 | many
TGCGCCAGCAGCCAAAGCGGGAATGAAGATACGCAGTATTTT | CASSQSGNEDTQYF | TRBJ2-3 | TRBD2 | TRBV5-1 | NA
TGTGCCAGCAGCTTAGAGACAGGTCCCTCTGAGCAGTTCTTC | CASSLETGPSEQFF | TRBJ2-1 | NA | TRBV7-6 | many
TGTGCCAGCAGCCCAGGACAGGGGGATGATGAGCAGTTCTTC | CASSPGQGDDEQFF | TRBJ2-1 | TRBD1 | TRBV7-9 | few
TGTGCCAGCAGCAACGGACAAGCTGACCAAGAGACCCAGTACTTC | CASSNGQADQETQYF | TRBJ2-5 | NA | TRBV5-6 | NA
TGCAGCGTTGGTAAAGGGGGGGGAGTCGCAGATACGCAGTATTTT | CSVGKGGGVADTQYF | TRBJ2-3 | NA | TRBV29-1 | few
TGTGCCAGCAGCCAAGCGGACTACACAGATACGCAGTATTTT | CASSQADYTDTQYF | TRBJ2-3 | NA | TRBV11-2 | few
TGCGCCAGCAGCCAAGGGGTTTGGACAGGGGGCGGCTACACCTTC | CASSQGVWTGGGYTF | TRBJ1-2 | TRBD1 | TRBV4-3 | few
TGCGCCAGCATGAGCGGGGATCGCACAGATACGCAGTATTTT | CASMSGDRTDTQYF | TRBJ2-3 | TRBD2 | TRBV5-1 | NA
TGTGCCAGCAGTTCCCGGGCGGGGGTCCCTAGCACAGATACGCAGTATTTT | CASSSRAGVPSTDTQYF | TRBJ2-3 | TRBD2 | TRBV6-5 | few
TGTGCCAGCAGCTCAGATGAGGTGAAATCTCGAGAGACCCAGTACTTC | CASSSDEVKSRETQYF | TRBJ2-5 | NA | TRBV7-6 | NA
TGTGCCAGCAGTTCAACTTCAACTAATGAAAAACTGTTTTTT | CASSSTSTNEKLFF | TRBJ1-4 | NA | TRBV12-3/TRBV12-4 | NA
TGCAGCGTTAGAAGGACAGACAATGAGCAGTTCTTC | CSVRRTDNEQFF | TRBJ2-1 | NA | TRBV29-1 | few
TGTGCCAGCAGTTGGGCAGGGTCCTCCGCAGATACGCAGTATTTT | CASSWAGSSADTQYF | TRBJ2-3 | NA | TRBV27 | NA
TGCAGTGCTAGAGACTTCGGGGGGTCCTCCTACAATGAGCAGTTCTTC | CSARDFGGSSYNEQFF | TRBJ2-1 | TRBD2 | TRBV20-1 | few
TGCAGTGCTAATCAACAGGAGCGGGGTTCTCACAATGAGCAGTTCTTC | CSANQQERGSHNEQFF | TRBJ2-1 | TRBD2 | TRBV20-1 | few
TGTGCCAGCAGCCCCTCGGGGAGGGAGCAGACCCAGCATTTT | CASSPSGREQTQHF | TRBJ1-5 | NA | TRBV7-9 | once
TGTGCCAGCAGCTCGGGACAGGGGGTACTAACAGGGCCCCAGCATTTT | CASSSGQGVLTGPQHF | TRBJ1-5 | TRBD1 | TRBV12-3/TRBV12-4 | few
TGTGCCAGCAGCCGGGACAGGGTGGTAGCTTTCTTT | CASSRDRVVAFF | TRBJ1-1 | TRBD1 | TRBV11-2 | few
TGTGCCAGCAGGGAGTACCAAGAGACCCAGTACTTC | CASREYQETQYF | TRBJ2-5 | NA | TRBV6-6 | NA
TGTGCCAGCAGCTTACAGGGGAACACTGAAGCTTTCTTT | CASSLQGNTEAFF | TRBJ1-1 | NA | TRBV7-8 | many
TGTGCCAGCAGTGGAAACAGGGGAAACACCGGGGAGCTGTTTTTT | CASSGNRGNTGELFF | TRBJ2-2 | TRBD1 | TRBV6-1 | NA
TGTGCCAGTAGTATTTGGCCGGGGACAGGGGGCGTTGGGAACACCGGGGAGCTGTTTTTT | CASSIWPGTGGVGNTGELFF | TRBJ2-2 | TRBD1 | TRBV19 | NA
TGTTCCACCAGCAGAGATGGGGATATCAATCAGCCCCAGCATTTT | CSTSRDGDINQPQHF | TRBJ1-5 | NA | TRBV15 | NA